In its sample, the clone carrying this T cell receptor (beta chain) was seen many times. Its antigen is as yet unknown. This specimen belongs to a study of T-cell reconstitution after alpha-beta-depleted transplantation in children. General observations from the study: Roughly two months post-transplant, alpha-beta T cells reportedly originated from several hundred graft clones that had expanded. Some patients showed high day-60 TCRbeta diversity, which derived from surviving recipient T cells and thymic progenitors. Hyperexpanded clones declined; after one year, newly produced T cells mostly supplied diversity.

For TCRbeta, the library was prepared with unique molecular identifiers. TCRdb redid the calling of the PCR reads with MiXCR, one entry per CDR3 protein. Here the sample spans about 510,000 distinct CDR3 sequences, more than 9.5% being singletons. CDR3 length: 14 residues. The V end was cut by 4 bases, the J end by 8 bases, with 15 bases between. The V gene is TRBV12-3 or TRBV12-4, the J gene TRBJ2-1; TRBD2 is a possible D gene (6 bases). The starting material was PBMCs, mostly from graft donor cells, obtained 180 days after TCRalphabeta/CD19-depleted stem cell transplant. This TCR was recovered from a female patient between 2 and 15 years old who had a stem cell transplant for aplastic anemia, so the T cells may come from the graft donor. CDR3 protein: CASSSSTSRDEQFF. The CDR3 DNA sequence: TGTGCCAGCAGTTCCTCGACTAGTCGGGATGAGCAGTTCTTC.